This passage covers 31 T cell receptor beta chains from one sample sequenced in a study of Graves' ophthalmopathy and Graves' hyperthyroidism. Amplification of the TCR beta CDR3 regions used RNA transcripts (as template). Investigators did first-round RT-PCR with HTBI primers, then second-round multiplex PCR. In TCRdb, the multiplex PCR reads were re-called with MiXCR into one record per CDR3 protein. The data hold a few hundred thousand distinct CDR3 sequences, with 17% observed a single time. The sequencing input was peripheral blood. The receptor set was obtained from an adult woman with stable Graves' hyperthyroidism.

As to this clonotype: A read error may produce the germline difference seen at one junction end. This rearrangement joins TRBV4-3 to TRBJ1-1; D uncertain. Germline V gene lookup returns CDR1 LGHNA and CDR2 YSLEER. CDR3 length: 14 amino acids. This CDR3 is CASSPSAQPTDAFF. The CDR3 DNA sequence: TGCGCCAGCAGCCCGTCGGCGCAGCCCACTGATGCTTTCTTT.

The table lists this clonotype with many counts. This rearrangement joins TRBV12-3 or TRBV12-4 to TRBJ2-5; possible D gene TRBD1, 5 bases. V dropped 1 base and J dropped 4 bases, with 10 bases sitting between them. The CDR3 is 14 residues long. CDR3 protein: CASSLGQGGETQYF. The CDR3 nucleotides are TGTGCCAGCAGTTTAGGGCAGGGCGGAGAGACCCAGTACTTC.

This clonotype was recorded many times. This chain links TRBV6-2 or TRBV6-3 with TRBJ2-5; 11 nucleotides align to TRBD2. This CDR3 region has 15 residues. V lost 3 bases to trimming and J lost 4 bases; unmatched junction nucleotides: 4. Germline V gene lookup returns CDR1 MNHEY and CDR2 SVGEGT. CDR3 nucleotide sequence: TGTGCCAGCAGTTATCGCGGGACTAGCGGAGAGACCCAGTACTTC. It yields the protein CASSYRGTSGETQYF.

This clonotype was counted many times. This rearrangement joins TRBV11-2 to TRBJ2-7; either TRBD1 or TRBD2 may fit D (5 bases each). The V gene lost 0 bases and the J gene lost 2 bases, with 11 bases spanning the gap. The CDR3 length is 15 residues. Germline CDR1 reads SGHAT; CDR2 reads FQNNGV. The CDR3, as DNA: TGTGCCAGCAGCTTAGATGGGGTGGGGGCCTACGAGCAGTACTTC. It is translated as CASSLDGVGAYEQYF.

Ten or more counts support this clonotype. This rearrangement joins TRBV12-3 or TRBV12-4 to TRBJ1-5; a possible D gene is TRBD1 (5 bases). CDR3 size: 14 residues. The ends were cut back, 3 bases at V and 3 bases at J, with 9 bases in the middle. The CDR3 is CASSFGGINQPQHF. The CDR3 nucleotides are TGTGCCAGCAGTTTTGGGGGAATCAATCAGCCCCAGCATTTT.

This clonotype was observed many times. This chain joins TRBV7-2 and TRBJ2-2, with D possibly being TRBD2 (5 bases). The germline CDR1 and CDR2 sequences are SGHTA and FQGNSA. The CDR3 extends over 15 amino acids. V dropped 5 bases and J dropped 5 bases, with 15 bases sitting between them. This CDR3 reads CASSPDRGGTGELFF. As DNA, the CDR3 is TGTGCCAGCAGCCCCGACCGAGGCGGGACCGGGGAGCTGTTTTTT. Looking up the rest from reference TRBV7-2 and TRBJ2-2 gives the full variable domain: GAGVSQSPSNKVTEKGKDVELRCDPISGHTALYWYRQSLGQGLEFLIYFQGNSAPDKSGLPSDRFSAERTGGSVSTLTIQRTQQEDSAVYLCASSPDRGGTGELFFGEGSRLTVL.

This clonotype was seen at least ten times. A read error is possible here, since a much larger clone lies one base away. The chain is built from TRBV19 and TRBJ2-5; a weak D match, TRBD2 (6 bases). The CDR3 has 15 residues. Germline CDR1 and CDR2: LNHDA and SQIVND (reference sequence). CDR3 DNA sequence: TGTGCCAGTAGTATTACCGGGACGTCGGGGGAGACCCGGTACTTC. It yields the protein CASSITGTSGETRYF.

This clonotype was observed a handful of times. This may stem from a read error, because a much larger clone lies one nucleotide away. The rearrangement links TRBV20-1 to TRBJ1-1, with D uncertain. Per the germline V gene, CDR1 is DFQATT and CDR2 is SNEGSKA (reference sequence). The CDR3 runs 11 residues. The CDR3 coding sequence is TGCAGTGCTAGAGGTAGCACTGAAGCTCTCTTT. Its protein product is CSARGSTEALF.

This clonotype appeared many times. The chain links TRBV28 to TRBJ1-1, with 7 bases fitting TRBD1. Per germline, CDR1 MDHEN and CDR2 SYDVKM. The CDR3 is made up of 15 amino acids. With V trimmed by 5 bases and J by 4 bases, 10 bases remained unmatched. DNA of the CDR3: TGTGCCAGCAGTCCCTGGAAGGGGGCCGGCACTGAAGCTTTCTTT. Translating it yields CASSPWKGAGTEAFF.

This chain connects TRBV19 to TRBJ1-2; TRBD1 might be the D (6 bases). The CDR3 totals 16 residues. V gave up 3 bases and J gave up 2 bases, with 16 bases separating them. The germline gives CDR1 LNHDA, CDR2 SQIVND (reference sequence). CDR3 sequence reads: CASSMDSLGVNYGYTF. The CDR3 DNA follows: TGTGCCAGTAGTATGGACAGCCTTGGGGTGAACTATGGCTACACCTTC.

This clonotype was seen many times. This chain uses TRBV28 with TRBJ2-7; D is undetermined. Germline V gene data show CDR1 as MDHEN and CDR2 as SYDVKM. The CDR3 spans 13 residues. Trimming stripped 2 bases from V and 3 bases from J, with 8 bases between. This CDR3 is CASSLGVHYEQYF. In DNA form, the CDR3 reads TGTGCCAGCAGTTTAGGGGTCCACTACGAGCAGTACTTC.

This clonotype was seen ten or more times. The CDR3 nucleotides are TGTGCCAGCAGACCTAGAGCCCACGAGCAGTACTTC. This translates into CASRPRAHEQYF. The chain joins TRBV28 to TRBJ2-7; D unresolved. Germline V gene sequence: CDR1 MDHEN, CDR2 SYDVKM. V lost 6 bases and J lost 5, with 11 bases in between. This CDR3 has 12 amino acids.

This clonotype was picked up many times. The chain links TRBV29-1 to TRBJ1-1; TRBD1 aligns across 9 bases. Germline V lookup: CDR1 SQVTM, CDR2 ANQGSEA. J gave up 1 base and V 4 bases, and 4 bases lay outside the gene matches. CDR3 size: 14 residues. The CDR3 nucleotides are TGCAGCGTTGGGGAGACAGGGGGGAACACTGAAGCTTTCTTT. Translating gives CSVGETGGNTEAFF.

V is TRBV4-1 and J is TRBJ2-2, with unresolved D. The ends were cut back, 1 base at V and 0 bases at J, with 9 bases in the middle. The CDR3 is 16 residues long. The germline CDR1 and CDR2 sequences are MGHRA and YSYEKL. The CDR3 loop reads CASSQVGGPNTGELFF. The CDR3, as DNA: TGCGCCAGCAGCCAAGTGGGCGGTCCGAACACCGGGGAGCTGTTTTTT.

This clonotype was seen many times. The rearrangement joins TRBV6-2 or TRBV6-3 to TRBJ2-5; 7 bases align to TRBD1. The CDR3 has 16 amino acids. Per the germline V gene, CDR1 is MNHEY and CDR2 is SVGEGT. The V and J ends lost 0 bases and 3 bases, in that order; junction bases with no gene match: 7. In DNA form, the CDR3 reads TGTGCCAGCAGTTACTCGTTCGGGACAGAAGAAGAGACCCAGTACTTC. Translated: CASSYSFGTEEETQYF.

This clonotype was counted many times. This chain links TRBV20-1 with TRBJ2-7; TRBD1 aligns across 7 bases. Trimming cost V 4 bases and J 2 bases; bases outside gene matches: 5. The V gene's germline CDR1 is DFQATT and CDR2 SNEGSKA (reference sequence). The CDR3 is made up of 13 amino acids. This CDR3 reads CSAMGQTPYEQYF. The CDR3 DNA sequence: TGCAGTGCTATGGGACAGACCCCCTACGAGCAGTACTTC.

The sample holds many counts of this clonotype. The chain recombines TRBV5-1 with TRBJ1-1; D possibly corresponds to TRBD1 (5 bases). This CDR3 has 13 residues. The germline V gene encodes CDR1 SGHRS and CDR2 YFSETQ. The V end lost 4 bases, the J end lost 5 bases, and 12 bases lay between the germline ends. The CDR3 DNA reads TGCGCCAGCAGCGTGGACACCCGGACTGAAGCTTTCTTT. As protein: CASSVDTRTEAFF.

This clonotype was seen many times. The chain combines TRBV25-1 with TRBJ2-5; D may be TRBD1 (6 bases). Germline values: CDR1 MGHDK, CDR2 SYGVNS. This CDR3 contains 14 residues. V was clipped by 5 bases and J by 5 bases, with 15 bases between them. The DNA for the CDR3 is TGTGCCAGCAGTAGGTCAGGGGTAGAGGAGACCCAGTACTTC. Translated, it gives CASSRSGVEETQYF.

The sample holds a few counts of this clonotype. V usage is TRBV27 and J usage is TRBJ2-2, with TRBD2 identical over 9 bases. The germline V gene has CDR1 MNHEY and CDR2 SMNVEV (reference sequence). V trimming: 8 bases; J trimming: 5 bases; junction bases outside the gene matches: 9. The CDR3 spans 15 residues. The CDR3 nucleotides are TGTGCCAGCCATAGCGGGAGAGGGGTGACCGGGGAGCTGTTTTTT. Its protein is CASHSGRGVTGELFF.

This rearrangement joins TRBV20-1 to TRBJ2-7, with D hard to call. This CDR3 comprises 14 residues. V shed 0 bases and J shed 3 bases, with 12 bases lying between them. From germline, CDR1 is DFQATT and CDR2 SNEGSKA (reference sequence). CDR3: CSARDQVWSYEQYF. Here the CDR3 DNA reads TGCAGTGCTAGAGATCAGGTGTGGAGCTACGAGCAGTACTTC.

This clonotype was seen repeatedly, ten times or more. J is TRBJ2-2 and V is TRBV6-2 or TRBV6-3; perhaps TRBD2 as D (5 bases). The CDR3 contains 13 residues. The germline V and J ends were trimmed by 7 bases and 2 bases, with 8 bases remaining between them. CDR1 and CDR2 from the germline V gene are MNHEY and SVGEGT. The CDR3 region is CASIRDNTGELFF. DNA for the CDR3: TGTGCCAGCATCCGGGATAACACCGGGGAGCTGTTTTTT.

This clonotype came up many times. This chain links TRBV19 with TRBJ2-5, with D tentatively TRBD2 (5 bases). CDR1 is LNHDA, CDR2 SQIVND, per germline (reference sequence). CDR3 length: 12 residues. The CDR3 loop reads CASASEGGTQYF. The CDR3, as DNA: TGTGCTAGCGCCAGTGAGGGTGGGACCCAGTACTTC.

This clonotype appeared many times. The chain uses TRBV10-3 and TRBJ1-2, with D hard to call. The CDR3 runs to 16 residues. Germline CDR1 and CDR2: ENHRY and SYGVKD. V was pared by 1 base and J by 6 bases, with 18 bases between. CDR3 region: CAISELQYVTKNGYTF. The DNA for the CDR3 is TGTGCCATCAGTGAGTTACAGTATGTAACTAAGAATGGCTACACCTTC.

This clonotype was recorded many times. CDR3 sequence: CASSTQGKNIQYF. In DNA form, the CDR3 reads TGTGCCAGCAGTACCCAGGGGAAAAACATTCAGTACTTC. The chain couples TRBV6-1 to TRBJ2-4; the D gene is possibly TRBD1 (6 bases). From germline, CDR1 is MNHNS and CDR2 SASEGT. With 5 bases removed from V and 4 bases from J, the gap between germline ends came to 9 bases. The CDR3 is made up of 13 amino acids.

This clonotype showed up many times. The genes are TRBV11-1 and TRBJ2-5; TRBD1 agrees at 8 bases. The CDR3 runs 16 residues. The V and J ends lost 5 bases and 5 bases, in that order; junction bases with no gene match: 13. Germline CDR1 reads SGHAT; CDR2 reads FQDESV (reference sequence). The CDR3 DNA reads as TGTGCCAGCAGCCTATCACCGGGACAGGCTCGGGAGACCCAGTACTTC. This gives the protein CASSLSPGQARETQYF. Drawing the rest from reference TRBV11-1 and TRBJ2-5, the complete variable domain is EAEVAQSPRYKITEKSQAVAFWCDPISGHATLYWYRQILGQGPELLVQFQDESVVDDSQLPKDRFSAERLKGVDSTLKIQPAELGDSAMYLCASSLSPGQARETQYFGPGTRLLVL.

The chain employs TRBV28 and TRBJ1-2; maybe TRBD1 (6 bases). V lost 2 bases and J 6 bases, leaving 13 bases between the germline ends. Germline assignment: CDR1 MDHEN and CDR2 SYDVKM. The CDR3 has 14 amino acids. Here the CDR3 reads CASSLPRDINGYTF. Written as DNA, the CDR3 is TGTGCCAGCAGTTTACCTCGGGACATAAATGGCTACACCTTC.

At least ten counts were recorded for this clonotype. The rearrangement uses TRBV30 and TRBJ2-5, with no clear D. The length of the CDR3 is 14 residues. The germline V and J ends were trimmed by 4 bases and 1 base, with 13 bases remaining between them. Germline V lookup: CDR1 GTSNPN, CDR2 SVGIG (reference sequence). The CDR3 protein is CAWNQRRTQETQYF. CDR3 sequence (DNA): TGTGCCTGGAATCAACGGCGTACCCAAGAGACCCAGTACTTC.

With respect to this clonotype: One junction end disagrees with the germline gene, perhaps due to a read error. The chain recombines TRBV25-1 with TRBJ2-1; TRBD2 aligns across 12 bases. The germline gives CDR1 MGHDK, CDR2 SYGVNS. CDR3 length: 16 residues. The CDR3 here is CASSDSSGRDYNEKFF. CDR3 DNA: TGTGCCAGCAGTGACTCTAGCGGGAGGGATTACAATGAGAAGTTCTTC.

This clonotype was detected many times. The chain uses TRBV20-1 and TRBJ1-2, with a possible D match to TRBD1 (6 bases). CDR1 is DFQATT, CDR2 SNEGSKA, per germline (reference sequence). The length of the CDR3 is 14 residues. Trimming took 3 bases from V and 4 from J, leaving 15 bases between them. CDR3 bases: TGCAGTGCTAGCCACAGGGATGATGGCTATGGCTACACCTTC. This gives the protein CSASHRDDGYGYTF.

This clonotype was detected a few times. The genes are TRBV24-1 and TRBJ1-5, with TRBD1 matching over 9 bases. The germline V gene encodes CDR1 KGHDR and CDR2 SFDVKD. The J segment lost 6 bases and the V segment lost 10 bases, leaving 6 bases of the junction unmatched. This CDR3 has 13 amino acids. CDR3 in DNA: TGTGCCACTTCCGGGACAGGGTTTCAGCCCCAGCATTTT. It translates to CATSGTGFQPQHF.

CDR3 region: CASSQAGTSGGQYF. CDR3 nucleotides: TGTGCCAGCAGCCAAGCCGGGACTAGCGGAGGGCAGTACTTC. The V gene is TRBV3-1, the J gene TRBJ2-7, with 11 bases matching TRBD2. Germline trimming cut 1 base from V and 9 bases from J; bases unmatched to any gene: 5. The CDR3 loop spans 14 amino acids. Germline V gives CDR1 LGHDT, CDR2 YNNKEL (reference sequence).